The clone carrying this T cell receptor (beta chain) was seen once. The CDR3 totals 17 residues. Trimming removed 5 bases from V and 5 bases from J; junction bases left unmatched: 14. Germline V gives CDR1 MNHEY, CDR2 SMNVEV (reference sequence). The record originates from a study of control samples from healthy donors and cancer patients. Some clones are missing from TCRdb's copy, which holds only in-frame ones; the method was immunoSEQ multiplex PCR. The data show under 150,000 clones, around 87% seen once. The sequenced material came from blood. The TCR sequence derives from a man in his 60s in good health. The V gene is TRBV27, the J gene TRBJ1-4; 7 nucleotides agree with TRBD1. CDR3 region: CASSLRQGGFGNEKLFF. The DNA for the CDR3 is TGTGCCAGCAGTCTAAGACAGGGTGGGTTTGGGAATGAAAAACTGTTTTTT.